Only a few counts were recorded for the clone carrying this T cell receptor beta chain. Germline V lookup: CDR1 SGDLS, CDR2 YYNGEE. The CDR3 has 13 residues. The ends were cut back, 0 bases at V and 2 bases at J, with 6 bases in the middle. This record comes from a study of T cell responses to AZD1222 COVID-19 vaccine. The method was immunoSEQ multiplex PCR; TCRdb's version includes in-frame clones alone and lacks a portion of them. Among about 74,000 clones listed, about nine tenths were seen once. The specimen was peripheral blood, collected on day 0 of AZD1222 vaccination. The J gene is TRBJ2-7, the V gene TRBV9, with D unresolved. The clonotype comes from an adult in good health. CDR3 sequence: CASSVGATYEQYF. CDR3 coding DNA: TGTGCCAGCAGCGTAGGGGCCACCTACGAGCAGTACTTC.